Following are 27 T cell receptor beta chains from one sample sequenced in a study of T cell changes during pregnancy in multiple sclerosis. The repertoire was sequenced with immunoSEQ multiplex PCR; TCRdb's copy has only in-frame clones and lacks some. The table lists roughly 47,000 clones, about nine tenths of them singletons. This specimen was CD4+ T cells from peripheral blood mononuclear cells, taken after pregnancy. Every receptor here comes from a female donor with multiple sclerosis, enrolled in a pregnancy study.

The rearrangement joins TRBV6-1 to TRBJ2-7; 9 bases are shared with TRBD2. The V segment lost 10 bases and the J segment 7 bases; nucleotides outside the gene matches: 8. Germline CDR1 reads MNHNS; CDR2 reads SASEGT. The CDR3 extends over 12 amino acids. DNA of the CDR3: TGTGCCACGCGGGGACTAGCCCGGGAGCAGTACTTC. Amino acids: CATRGLAREQYF.

This sequence joins TRBV28 and TRBJ2-1; the match to TRBD2 covers 7 bases. The CDR3 has 14 residues. J gave up 7 bases and V 3 bases, and 6 bases lay outside the gene matches. Germline V gives CDR1 MDHEN, CDR2 SYDVKM. The CDR3 reads CASSFSLAVNEQFF. In DNA, the CDR3 is TGTGCCAGCAGTTTTTCCCTAGCGGTTAATGAGCAGTTCTTC.

This sequence joins TRBV4-1 and TRBJ1-2; D uncertain. The CDR3 is made up of 14 amino acids. Trimming left V 0 bases short and J 9 bases short, with 14 bases between. Germline lookup yields CDR1 MGHRA and CDR2 YSYEKL. CDR3 sequence: CASSQDPISRSYTF. CDR3 coding DNA: TGCGCCAGCAGCCAAGATCCCATCTCGAGGAGCTACACCTTC.

The sample holds a few counts of this clone. The gene calls are TRBV5-1 and TRBJ2-1; 7 nucleotides line up with TRBD1. Germline CDR1 reads SGHRS; CDR2 reads YFSETQ. The CDR3 is 15 amino acids. With 4 bases clipped from V and 7 bases from J, the junction kept 11 bases outside the gene matches. CDR3 coding DNA: TGCGCCAGCAGCCCACTGACCGGGACAGATAATGAGCAGTTCTTC. Its protein is CASSPLTGTDNEQFF.

This sequence joins TRBV5-6 and TRBJ1-4, with D unresolved. The CDR3 totals 14 residues. The V gene lost 1 base and the J gene lost 5 bases, with 9 bases spanning the gap. Germline-derived CDR1 and CDR2 are SGHDT and YYEEEE. CDR3 sequence: CASSLYQRNEKLFF. The CDR3 DNA is TGTGCCAGCAGCTTGTACCAGAGGAATGAAAAACTGTTTTTT.

The chain joins TRBV13 to TRBJ2-5; 9 nucleotides align to TRBD2. V dropped 6 bases and J dropped 5; count of bases not matched to a gene: 10. The germline V gene encodes CDR1 PRHDT and CDR2 FYEKMQ (reference sequence). CDR3 length: 15 amino acids. This CDR3 reads CASSPGGGGRETQYF. The CDR3, as DNA: TGTGCCAGCAGTCCTGGCGGGGGGGGTAGGGAGACCCAGTACTTC.

This CDR3 is CASSSSPYVSSGQETQYF. DNA of the CDR3: TGTGCCAGCAGTTCCTCACCCTACGTGTCTAGCGGCCAAGAGACCCAGTACTTC. The V and J genes are TRBV7-3 and TRBJ2-5, with 7 bases fitting TRBD2. V lost 6 bases and J lost 1; bases outside the gene matches: 17. Germline CDR1 reads SGHTA; CDR2 reads FQGTGA. The CDR3 extends over 18 amino acids.

This rearrangement joins TRBV29-1 to TRBJ2-5; 8 nucleotides agree with TRBD1. The trim removed 3 bases at V and 5 bases at J, leaving 2 bases unmatched. The CDR3 sequence is 12 residues long. Germline CDR1 reads SQVTM; CDR2 reads ANQGSEA. The CDR3 spells CSVDRGRETQYF. As DNA, the CDR3 is TGCAGCGTTGACAGGGGGCGGGAGACCCAGTACTTC.

The chain uses TRBV4-2 and TRBJ1-2; D remains ambiguous. Germline CDR1 and CDR2: LGHNA and YNFKEQ. The germline V and J ends were trimmed by 0 bases and 8 bases, with 13 bases remaining between them. There are 14 residues in the CDR3. CDR3 protein: CASSQDMEGRGYTF. The CDR3 bases are TGTGCCAGCAGCCAAGATATGGAGGGAAGGGGCTACACCTTC.

The chain joins TRBV7-2 to TRBJ2-7; 12 positions match TRBD2. V shed 4 bases and J 3 bases; nucleotides not matched to a gene: 4. Germline V gives CDR1 SGHTA, CDR2 FQGNSA. The CDR3 covers 15 residues. CDR3 amino acids: CASSSTSGRVYEQYF. CDR3 DNA sequence: TGTGCCAGCAGCTCGACTAGCGGGAGAGTCTACGAGCAGTACTTC.

V and J are TRBV18 and TRBJ1-1, with a tentative D call TRBD1 (6 bases). Looked up from germline, CDR1 is KGHSH and CDR2 is LQKENI. The CDR3 consists of 15 residues. V was clipped by 0 bases and J by 0 bases, with 8 bases between them. The DNA of the CDR3 is TGTGCCAGCTCACCACCGACAGGAATGAACACTGAAGCTTTCTTT. Its protein product is CASSPPTGMNTEAFF.

This chain connects TRBV6-5 to TRBJ1-6; possibly TRBD1 for D (6 bases). Trimming left V 8 bases short and J 2 bases short, with 13 bases between. This CDR3 region has 15 residues. CDR1 and CDR2 (germline): MNHEY, SVGAGI. In DNA form, the CDR3 reads TGTGCCAGCTGTCTAGGGGGAACCTATAATTCACCCCTCCACTTT. This encodes CASCLGGTYNSPLHF.

This chain joins TRBV30 and TRBJ1-1; D gene uncertain. Trimming cost V 4 bases and J 5 bases, with 11 bases left between them. The CDR3 extends over 12 amino acids. Looked up from germline, CDR1 is GTSNPN and CDR2 is SVGIG (reference sequence). The CDR3 loop reads CAWNGRATEAFF. In DNA form, the CDR3 reads TGTGCCTGGAACGGGAGGGCGACTGAAGCTTTCTTT.

The genes are TRBV6-6 and TRBJ1-5, with 7 bases lining up with TRBD1. The CDR3 is 16 amino acids. In germline, CDR1 is MNHNY, CDR2 SVGAGI (reference sequence). With 2 bases clipped from V and 4 bases from J, the junction kept 8 bases outside the gene matches. Here the CDR3 DNA reads TGTGCCAGCAGTTACGGTCTATCGGACAGGAATCAGCCCCAGCATTTT. Translating gives CASSYGLSDRNQPQHF.

The V call is TRBV28, the J call TRBJ2-6; TRBD2 matches at 8 bases. In germline, CDR1 is MDHEN, CDR2 SYDVKM. V trimming: 8 bases; J trimming: 4 bases; junction bases outside the gene matches: 4. The CDR3 runs to 14 residues. The CDR3 region has the DNA TGTGCCAGCGTACTAGCGGCCGGGGCCAACGTCCTGACTTTC. Amino acid sequence: CASVLAAGANVLTF.

This clone was recorded only once. The rearrangement uses TRBV2 and TRBJ2-3; 9 bases are shared with TRBD1. Germline-derived CDR1 and CDR2 are SNHLY and FYNNEI. This CDR3 has 14 amino acids. The V and J ends lost 3 bases and 6 bases, in that order; junction bases with no gene match: 4. The CDR3 region has the DNA TGTGCCAGCAGTGACCGGGACAGGGCGGATACGCAGTATTTT. Translation: CASSDRDRADTQYF.

CDR3 in DNA: TGTGCCAGTAGTATAGTAGAGGGCAACACCGGGGAGCTGTTTTTT. It translates to CASSIVEGNTGELFF. This chain connects TRBV19 to TRBJ2-2, with D maybe TRBD2 (5 bases). With 1 base removed from V and 2 bases from J, the gap between germline ends came to 8 bases. Looked up from germline, CDR1 is LNHDA and CDR2 is SQIVND (reference sequence). The CDR3 has 15 residues.

The rearrangement links TRBV11-2 to TRBJ2-1, with a weak D call TRBD2 (5 bases). The V end lost 5 bases, the J end lost 4 bases, and 15 bases lay between the germline ends. The CDR3 runs 15 residues. Germline V gives CDR1 SGHAT, CDR2 FQNNGV. CDR3 sequence reads: CASSLFRSGYNEQFF. The CDR3 DNA reads as TGTGCCAGCAGCCTTTTTAGGAGCGGTTACAATGAGCAGTTCTTC. Full variable domain (remainder filled in from reference TRBV11-2 and TRBJ2-1): EAGVAQSPRYKIIEKRQSVAFWCNPISGHATLYWYQQILGQGPKLLIQFQNNGVVDDSQLPKDRFSAERLKGVDSTLKIQPAKLEDSAVYLCASSLFRSGYNEQFFGPGTRLTVL.

This rearrangement joins TRBV28 to TRBJ2-2; possibly TRBD1 for D (5 bases). The germline CDR1 and CDR2 sequences are MDHEN and SYDVKM. This CDR3 has 15 residues. The ends were cut back, 5 bases at V and 7 bases at J, with 17 bases in the middle. The DNA of the CDR3 is TGTGCCAGCAGTAATACCCCAGGGTTTCACGGGGAGCTGTTTTTT. Its translation is CASSNTPGFHGELFF. Full variable domain (missing parts from reference TRBV28 and TRBJ2-2): DVKVTQSSRYLVKRTGEKVFLECVQDMDHENMFWYRQDPGLGLRLIYFSYDVKMKEKGDIPEGYSVSREKKERFSLILESASTNQTSMYLCASSNTPGFHGELFFGEGSRLTVL.

The chain has TRBV6-1 and TRBJ1-5, with D uncertain. V lost 4 bases, J lost 3 bases, and 13 bases lay in between. This CDR3 region has 15 residues. Germline CDR1 and CDR2: MNHNS and SASEGT. The CDR3 coding sequence is TGTGCCAGCAGTGTCGACCGGGATCCCAATCAGCCCCAGCATTTT. Translating gives CASSVDRDPNQPQHF.

CDR3 in DNA: TGTGCCAGCAGCTCAGGAGGTATGGGGGCACAGCCCCAGCATTTT. Its protein product is CASSSGGMGAQPQHF. J is TRBJ1-5 and V is TRBV7-9; D might be TRBD1 (6 bases). Germline V CDR1 and CDR2: SEHNR, FQNEAQ (reference sequence). The CDR3 length is 15 residues. The germline V and J ends were trimmed by 4 bases and 7 bases, with 17 bases remaining between them.

The chain uses TRBV19 and TRBJ1-5; no firm D call. V shed 6 bases and J shed 9 bases, with 12 bases lying between them. The germline V gene has CDR1 LNHDA and CDR2 SQIVND (reference sequence). CDR3 length: 12 amino acids. The CDR3 here is CASRPDFGPQHF. CDR3 in DNA: TGTGCCAGTAGGCCCGATTTCGGGCCCCAGCATTTT.

V gene TRBV10-3 combines with J gene TRBJ2-2; 11 bases align to TRBD1. The CDR3 has 15 residues. Per the germline V gene, CDR1 is ENHRY and CDR2 is SYGVKD. Trimming removed 7 bases from V and 7 bases from J; junction bases left unmatched: 8. CDR3 coding DNA: TGTGCCATCAAACCGGGACAGGGGGGAGGCGGGGAGCTGTTTTTT. Encoded protein: CAIKPGQGGGGELFF.

The V call is TRBV14, the J call TRBJ2-7; 11 nucleotides match TRBD1. V trimming: 2 bases; J trimming: 3 bases; junction bases outside the gene matches: 6. The length of the CDR3 is 16 residues. Germline V gives CDR1 SGHDN, CDR2 FVKESK. The DNA of the CDR3 is TGTGCCAGCAGCCAAACCCCGGGACAGGGGGTCTACGAGCAGTACTTC. This encodes CASSQTPGQGVYEQYF.

This chain uses TRBV5-4 with TRBJ1-2; perhaps TRBD1 as D (5 bases). The V gene lost 4 bases and the J gene lost 2 bases, with 21 bases spanning the gap. The CDR3 covers 17 residues. The V gene's germline CDR1 is SGHNT and CDR2 YYREEE (reference sequence). The CDR3 reads CASSPGGLSGTNYGYTF. The CDR3 DNA reads TGTGCCAGCAGCCCGGGGGGGTTGTCAGGGACCAACTATGGCTACACCTTC.

The V call is TRBV5-5, the J call TRBJ2-7; 8 bases line up with TRBD1. This CDR3 contains 15 residues. CDR1 and CDR2 from the germline V gene are SGHKS and YYEKEE (reference sequence). Trimming removed 3 bases from V and 4 bases from J; junction bases left unmatched: 9. The CDR3 DNA follows: TGTGCCAGCAGCTCGGGGCCAGGGGGCCCATACGAGCAGTACTTC. It codes for CASSSGPGGPYEQYF.

This clone is labeled as medium-sized. This sequence joins TRBV2 and TRBJ1-2; 7 positions match TRBD1. With V trimmed by 7 bases and J by 8 bases, 7 bases remained unmatched. The CDR3 is 12 amino acids. CDR1 is SNHLY, CDR2 FYNNEI, per germline. The CDR3 DNA sequence: TGTGCCAGCACCCAGACAGGGCAGGGCTACACCTTC. It yields the protein CASTQTGQGYTF.